This TCR beta chain appears in the sequencing data of a study of T cell responses to AZD1222 COVID-19 vaccine (dated by TCRdb to about 2021). Turning to the overall study: TCR sequencing was performed for roughly 240 trial participants, of whom roughly 200 were given two doses of AZD1222 and about 25 were given two doses of MenACWY control vaccine. Enrollment into the trials was organized by age into subgroups of 18-55, 56-69 and 70-plus years, and those subgroups contained roughly 150, 30 and 60 TCR-sequenced participants, respectively.

What the time point label conveys for this sample: about 28 days (+/-7) after the second vaccine dose. The sample's treatment or condition, from its label and the paper: meningococcal conjugate vaccine given as trial control. The vaccinee samples were drawn from two UK trials, COV001 and COV002, one of which was a single-blind randomized controlled phase 2/3 trial testing AZD1222 (ChAdOx1 nCoV-19) in healthy adults. For TCRbeta chain sequencing, PBMC samples from trial participants were taken at day 0 and at day 28 after the second dose. The paper as a whole reports these results and caveats: A significant rise in spike-specific TCR breadth and depth was observed after two AZD1222 doses relative to day 0 and relative to MenACWY recipients. The vaccine-associated CD4 TCRs covered the entire spike protein, and the dominant responses fell in regions 160-218 and 743-854. Participants were mostly white British and included more females than males, and it was suggested by the authors that clonal diversity may have been underestimated. Conclusions about previously exposed vaccinees were limited because only five to seven AZD1222 recipients were SARS-CoV-2 seropositive at baseline. The 56-69-year group was small, and its depth increase did not reach significance, likely because of low power. Reportedly, close to half of the unique spike-specific TCRs recognized epitopes lying outside the regions that are mutated in the B.1.351 and B.1.1.7 variants. Because no day 14 peak-response samples were available, repertoires were characterized only after the peak T cell response.

The CDR3 regions of human TCRbeta chains were subjected to immunosequencing. The authors' pipeline ran thus. Repertoire TCRs were matched against a reference library of SARS-CoV-2-specific TCRs generated with the MIRA antigen-specificity platform. Breadth was defined as the fraction of unique TCRs that were SARS-CoV-2-associated. Depth was defined as the fraction of total T cells that were SARS-CoV-2-associated. Each spike-specific TCR was assigned to its reactive spike region and to a CD4 or CD8 class using the MIRA data. Log10-transformed breadth and depth values were compared by one-way ANOVA with Sidak's multiple comparisons tests. The clones in this table, taken by TCRdb from immuneACCESS, are in-frame only. Not every clone is retained; where verified, under half of the shortfall comes from an unresolved V gene, and the cause of the rest is unknown. V and J calls and clone size are those listed in that table; D and trimming were worked out from the DNA. The sample data list under 45,000 clones, and 88% of these were observed just once. Under 30% of the sample is held by the ten biggest clonotypes.

As regards this clone: No antigen is known for it. No quality values exist for individual bases; no much larger clone is one base distant.

The germline V gene gives CDR1 as SGHRS and CDR2 as YFSETQ. Deletion took 4 bases off V and 7 bases off J, with a span of 13 bases between the germline ends. Reading from cysteine to phenylalanine, the CDR3 counts 13 amino acids. The entry retains the CDR3 DNA only, 39 bases that are in frame from base 1. The sequence came from an adult who received the MenACWY meningococcal vaccine as a control. The rearrangement combines TRBV5-1 with TRBJ2-3; D gene: possibly TRBD1, on 5 matching bases. Specimen: peripheral blood, collected 28 days after the second dose of the MenACWY control vaccine. The DNA reads TGCGCCAGCAGCCCACCCCGACAGTATACGCAGTATTTT. This codes for CASSPPRQYTQYF.